This paragraph reports one T cell receptor (beta chain). No antigen is known for it. The sample belongs to a study of T cell repertoires in cytomegalovirus infection. Study as a whole: Public TCR beta signatures were indicative of both CMV infection and a matching HLA type. General study points: HLA-C-restricted CMV clonotypes gave the most frequent clonotype in two of eight donors.

Each CDR3 protein is one row after TCRdb ran MiXCR on the reads. The sample has approximately 250,000 distinct CDR3 sequences; approximately 9% are singletons. The CDR3 spans 17 residues. Germline-derived CDR1 and CDR2 are LGHNA and YNFKEQ. Trimming stripped 0 bases from V and 1 base from J, with 14 bases between. This sequence was found in a human donor in good health (CMV status not recorded). Some clones in this sample may be carry-over from other donors' samples. The chain recombines TRBV4-2 with TRBJ2-3; a weak D match, TRBD2 (5 bases). Sequencing used PBMCs. DNA of the CDR3: TGTGCCAGCAGCCAAGATTGGGTAGGGAGCGGCACAGATACGCAGTATTTT. This sequence encodes CASSQDWVGSGTDTQYF.